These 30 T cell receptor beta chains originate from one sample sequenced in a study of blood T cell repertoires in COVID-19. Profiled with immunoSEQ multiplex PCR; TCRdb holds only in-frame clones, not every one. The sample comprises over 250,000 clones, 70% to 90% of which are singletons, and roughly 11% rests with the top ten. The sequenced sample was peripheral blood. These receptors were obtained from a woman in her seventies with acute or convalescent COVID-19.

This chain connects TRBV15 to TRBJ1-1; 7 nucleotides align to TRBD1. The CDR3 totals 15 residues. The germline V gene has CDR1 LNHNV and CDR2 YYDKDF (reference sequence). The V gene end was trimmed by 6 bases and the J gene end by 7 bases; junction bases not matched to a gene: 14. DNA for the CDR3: TGTGCCACCAGGCCAGAGTCAGGGGGGCGTAATGAAGCTTTCTTT. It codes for CATRPESGGRNEAFF.

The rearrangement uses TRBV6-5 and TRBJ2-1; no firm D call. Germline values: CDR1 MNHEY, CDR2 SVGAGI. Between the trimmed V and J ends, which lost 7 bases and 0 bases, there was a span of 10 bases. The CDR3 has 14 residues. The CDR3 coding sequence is TGTGCCAGCAATGCGGTAAGCTCCTACAATGAGCAGTTCTTC. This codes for CASNAVSSYNEQFF.

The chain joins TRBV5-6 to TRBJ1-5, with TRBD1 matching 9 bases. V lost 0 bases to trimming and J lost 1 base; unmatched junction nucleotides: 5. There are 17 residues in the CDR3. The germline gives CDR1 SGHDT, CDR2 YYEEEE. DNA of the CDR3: TGTGCCAGCAGCTTGGGACAGGGGGGCCAAAGCAATCAGCCCCAGCATTTT. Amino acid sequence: CASSLGQGGQSNQPQHF.

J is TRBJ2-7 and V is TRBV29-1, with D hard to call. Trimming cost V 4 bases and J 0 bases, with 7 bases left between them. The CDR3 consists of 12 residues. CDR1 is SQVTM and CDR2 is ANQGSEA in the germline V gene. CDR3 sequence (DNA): TGCAGCGTTGGCACTGACTCCTACGAGCAGTACTTC. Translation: CSVGTDSYEQYF.

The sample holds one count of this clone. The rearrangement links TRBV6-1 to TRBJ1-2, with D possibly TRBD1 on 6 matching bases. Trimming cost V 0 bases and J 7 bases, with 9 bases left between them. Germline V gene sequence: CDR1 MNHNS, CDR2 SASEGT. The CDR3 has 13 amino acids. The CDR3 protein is CASSEASGVGYTF. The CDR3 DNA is TGTGCCAGCAGTGAAGCATCAGGGGTTGGCTACACCTTC.

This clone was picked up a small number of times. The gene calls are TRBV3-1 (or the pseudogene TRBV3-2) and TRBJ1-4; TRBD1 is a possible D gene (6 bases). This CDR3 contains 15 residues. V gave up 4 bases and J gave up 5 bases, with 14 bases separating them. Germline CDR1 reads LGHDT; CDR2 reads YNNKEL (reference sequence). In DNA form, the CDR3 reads TGTGCCAGCAGCCGCAGGGGTGACAGGAATGAAAAACTGTTTTTT. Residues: CASSRRGDRNEKLFF.

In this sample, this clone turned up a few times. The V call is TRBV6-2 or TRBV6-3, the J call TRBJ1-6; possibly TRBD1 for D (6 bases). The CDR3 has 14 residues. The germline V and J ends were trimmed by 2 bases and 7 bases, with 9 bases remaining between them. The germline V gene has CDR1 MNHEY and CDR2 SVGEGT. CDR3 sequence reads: CASSYPDRNSPLHF. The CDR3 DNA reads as TGTGCCAGCAGTTACCCGGACAGAAATTCACCCCTCCACTTT.

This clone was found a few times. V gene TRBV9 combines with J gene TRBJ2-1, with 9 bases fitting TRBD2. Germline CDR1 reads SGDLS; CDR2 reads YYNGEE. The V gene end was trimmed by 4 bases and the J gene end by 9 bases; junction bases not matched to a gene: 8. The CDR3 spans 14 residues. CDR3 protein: CASSSGTSYSEQFF. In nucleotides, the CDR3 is TGTGCCAGCAGCTCCGGGACTAGCTATTCTGAGCAGTTCTTC.

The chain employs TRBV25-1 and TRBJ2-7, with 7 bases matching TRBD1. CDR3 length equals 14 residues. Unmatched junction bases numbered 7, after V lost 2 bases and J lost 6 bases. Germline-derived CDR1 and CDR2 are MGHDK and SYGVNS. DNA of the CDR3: TGTGCCAGCAGTGAAGGGGCGGCAGGGGGCGAGCAGTACTTC. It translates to CASSEGAAGGEQYF.

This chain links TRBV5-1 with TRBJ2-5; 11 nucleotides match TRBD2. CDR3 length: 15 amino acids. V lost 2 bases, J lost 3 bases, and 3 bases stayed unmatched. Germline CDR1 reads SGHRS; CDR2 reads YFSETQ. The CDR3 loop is CASSLGTSGKETQYF. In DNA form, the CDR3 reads TGCGCCAGCAGCTTAGGGACTAGCGGAAAAGAGACCCAGTACTTC. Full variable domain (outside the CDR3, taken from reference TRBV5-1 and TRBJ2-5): KAGVTQTPRYLIKTRGQQVTLSCSPISGHRSVSWYQQTPGQGLQFLFEYFSETQRNKGNFPGRFSGRQFSNSRSEMNVSTLELGDSALYLCASSLGTSGKETQYFGPGTRLLVL.

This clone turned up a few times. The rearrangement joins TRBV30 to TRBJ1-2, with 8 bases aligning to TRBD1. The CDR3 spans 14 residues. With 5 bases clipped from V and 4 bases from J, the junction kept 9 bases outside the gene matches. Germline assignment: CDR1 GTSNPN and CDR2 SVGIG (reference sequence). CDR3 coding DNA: TGTGCCTGGTATGGACAGGGTTCTCGCTATGGCTACACCTTC. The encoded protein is CAWYGQGSRYGYTF.

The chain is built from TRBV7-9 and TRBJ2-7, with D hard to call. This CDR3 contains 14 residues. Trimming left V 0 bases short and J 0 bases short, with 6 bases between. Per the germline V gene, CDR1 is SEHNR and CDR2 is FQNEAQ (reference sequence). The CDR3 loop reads CASSLAEPSYEQYF. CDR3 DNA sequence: TGTGCCAGCAGCTTAGCTGAGCCCTCCTACGAGCAGTACTTC. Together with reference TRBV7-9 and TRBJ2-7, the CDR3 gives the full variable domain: DTGVSQNPRHKITKRGQNVTFRCDPISEHNRLYWYRQTLGQGPEFLTYFQNEAQLEKSRLLSDRFSAERPKGSFSTLEIQRTEQGDSAMYLCASSLAEPSYEQYFGPGTRLTVT.

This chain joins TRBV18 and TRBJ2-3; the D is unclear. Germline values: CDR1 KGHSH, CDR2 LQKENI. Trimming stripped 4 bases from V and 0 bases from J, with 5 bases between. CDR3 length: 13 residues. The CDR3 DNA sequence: TGTGCCAGCTCACTTCTGAGCACAGATACGCAGTATTTT. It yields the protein CASSLLSTDTQYF.

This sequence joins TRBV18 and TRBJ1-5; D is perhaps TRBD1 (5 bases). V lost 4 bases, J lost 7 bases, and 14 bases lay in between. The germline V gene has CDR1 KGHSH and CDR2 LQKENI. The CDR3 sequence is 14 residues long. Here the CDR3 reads CASSLKGGEQPQHF. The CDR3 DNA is TGTGCCAGCTCACTCAAGGGAGGGGAGCAGCCCCAGCATTTT.

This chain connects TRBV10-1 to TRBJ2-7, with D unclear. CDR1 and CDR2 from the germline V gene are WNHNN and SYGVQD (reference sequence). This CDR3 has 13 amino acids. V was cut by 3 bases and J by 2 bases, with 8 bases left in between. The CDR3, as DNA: TGCGCCAGCAGTGACTACTCACCCTACGAGCAGTACTTC. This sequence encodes CASSDYSPYEQYF.

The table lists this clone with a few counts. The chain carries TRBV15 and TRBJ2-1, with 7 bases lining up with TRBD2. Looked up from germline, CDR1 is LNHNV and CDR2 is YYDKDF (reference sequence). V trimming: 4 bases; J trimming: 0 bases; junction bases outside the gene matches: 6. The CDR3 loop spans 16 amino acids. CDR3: CATSTPGGSSYNEQFF. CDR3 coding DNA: TGTGCCACCAGCACCCCCGGGGGGAGCTCCTACAATGAGCAGTTCTTC.

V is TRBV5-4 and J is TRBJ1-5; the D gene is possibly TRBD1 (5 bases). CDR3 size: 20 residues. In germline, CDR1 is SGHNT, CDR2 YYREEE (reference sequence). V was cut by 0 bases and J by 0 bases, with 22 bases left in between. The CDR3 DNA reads TGTGCCAGCAGCTTGGACGGGAATTGGGGAGGGACTTTTAGCAATCAGCCCCAGCATTTT. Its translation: CASSLDGNWGGTFSNQPQHF.

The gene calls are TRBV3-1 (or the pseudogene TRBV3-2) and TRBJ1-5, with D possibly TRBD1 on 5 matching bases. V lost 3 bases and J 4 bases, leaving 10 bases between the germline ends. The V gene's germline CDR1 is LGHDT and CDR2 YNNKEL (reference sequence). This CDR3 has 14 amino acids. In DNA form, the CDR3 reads TGTGCCAGCAGCCAGCCAGGGTGGAATCAGCCCCAGCATTTT. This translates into CASSQPGWNQPQHF.

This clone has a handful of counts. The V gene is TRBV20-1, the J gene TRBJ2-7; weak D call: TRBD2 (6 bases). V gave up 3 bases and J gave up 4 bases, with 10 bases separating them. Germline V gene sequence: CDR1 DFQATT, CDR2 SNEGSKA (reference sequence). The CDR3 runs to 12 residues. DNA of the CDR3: TGCAGTGCTAGTGACGGGGGTTACGAGCAGTACTTC. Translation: CSASDGGYEQYF.

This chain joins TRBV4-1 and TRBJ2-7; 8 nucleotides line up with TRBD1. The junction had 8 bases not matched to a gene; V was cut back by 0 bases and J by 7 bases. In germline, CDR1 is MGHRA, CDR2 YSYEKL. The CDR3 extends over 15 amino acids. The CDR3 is CASSQDRGRLLEQYF. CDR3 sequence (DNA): TGCGCCAGCAGCCAAGACAGGGGGCGCCTTCTGGAGCAGTACTTC.

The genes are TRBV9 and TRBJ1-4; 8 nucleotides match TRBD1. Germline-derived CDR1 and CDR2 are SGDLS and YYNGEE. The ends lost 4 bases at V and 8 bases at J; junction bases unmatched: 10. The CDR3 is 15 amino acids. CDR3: CASSPGGTGYEKLFF. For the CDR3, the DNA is TGTGCCAGCAGCCCCGGGGGGACAGGTTACGAAAAACTGTTTTTT.

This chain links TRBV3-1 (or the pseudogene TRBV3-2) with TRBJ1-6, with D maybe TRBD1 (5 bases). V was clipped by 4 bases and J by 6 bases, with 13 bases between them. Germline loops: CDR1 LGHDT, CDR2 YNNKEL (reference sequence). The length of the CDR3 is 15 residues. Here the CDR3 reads CASSPTPGVNSPLHF. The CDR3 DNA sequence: TGTGCCAGCAGCCCGACTCCGGGGGTTAATTCACCCCTCCACTTT.

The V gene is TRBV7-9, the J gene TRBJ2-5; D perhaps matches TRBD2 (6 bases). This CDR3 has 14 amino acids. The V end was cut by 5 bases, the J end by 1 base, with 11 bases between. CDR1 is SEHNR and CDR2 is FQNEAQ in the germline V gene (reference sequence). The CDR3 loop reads CASSAAGSQETQYF. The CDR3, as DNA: TGTGCCAGCAGCGCGGCCGGGAGCCAAGAGACCCAGTACTTC.

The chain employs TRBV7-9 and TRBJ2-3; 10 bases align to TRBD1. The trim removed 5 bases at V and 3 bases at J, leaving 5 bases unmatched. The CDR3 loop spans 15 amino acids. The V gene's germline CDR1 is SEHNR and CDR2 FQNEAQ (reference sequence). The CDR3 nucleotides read TGTGCCAGCAGCATCGACAGGGGGCCAACAGATACGCAGTATTTT. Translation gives CASSIDRGPTDTQYF.

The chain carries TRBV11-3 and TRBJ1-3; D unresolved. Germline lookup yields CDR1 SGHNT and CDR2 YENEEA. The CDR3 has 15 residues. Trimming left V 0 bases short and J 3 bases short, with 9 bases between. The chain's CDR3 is CASSLDSGDGNTIYF. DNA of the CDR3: TGTGCCAGCAGCTTAGATTCGGGTGATGGAAACACCATATATTTT.

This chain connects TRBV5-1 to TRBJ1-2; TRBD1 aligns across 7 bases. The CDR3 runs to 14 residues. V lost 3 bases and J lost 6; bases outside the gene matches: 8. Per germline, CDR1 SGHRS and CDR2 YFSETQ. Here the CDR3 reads CASSWGDSLDGYTF. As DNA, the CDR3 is TGCGCCAGCAGCTGGGGGGACAGTTTGGATGGCTACACCTTC.

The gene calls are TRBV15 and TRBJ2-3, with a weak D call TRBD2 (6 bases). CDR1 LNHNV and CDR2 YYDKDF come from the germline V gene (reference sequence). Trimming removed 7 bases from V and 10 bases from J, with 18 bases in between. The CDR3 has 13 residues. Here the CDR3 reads CATNPGLQGAQYF. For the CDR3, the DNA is TGTGCCACCAATCCGGGACTTCAAGGAGCGCAGTATTTT. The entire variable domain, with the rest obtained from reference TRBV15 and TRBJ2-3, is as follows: DAMVIQNPRYQVTQFGKPVTLSCSQTLNHNVMYWYQQKSSQAPKLLFHYYDKDFNNEADTPDNFQSRRPNTSFCFLDIRSPGLGDTAMYLCATNPGLQGAQYFGPGTRLTVL.

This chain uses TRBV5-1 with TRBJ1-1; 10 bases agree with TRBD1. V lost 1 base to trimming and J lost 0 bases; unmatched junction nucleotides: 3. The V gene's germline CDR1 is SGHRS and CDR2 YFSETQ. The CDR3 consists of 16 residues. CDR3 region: CASSLMTGGVNTEAFF. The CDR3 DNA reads TGCGCCAGCAGCTTGATGACAGGGGGCGTGAACACTGAAGCTTTCTTT.

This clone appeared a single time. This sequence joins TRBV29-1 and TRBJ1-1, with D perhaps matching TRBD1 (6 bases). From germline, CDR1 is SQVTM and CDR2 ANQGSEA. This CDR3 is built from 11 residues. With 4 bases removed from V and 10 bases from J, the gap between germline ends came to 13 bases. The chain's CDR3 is CSVVGGRGAFF. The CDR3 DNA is TGCAGCGTTGTGGGGGGGCGCGGAGCTTTCTTT.

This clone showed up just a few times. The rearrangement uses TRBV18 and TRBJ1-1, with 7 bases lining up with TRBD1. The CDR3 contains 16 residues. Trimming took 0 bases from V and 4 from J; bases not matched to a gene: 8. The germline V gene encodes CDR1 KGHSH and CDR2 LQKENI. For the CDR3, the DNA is TGTGCCAGCTCACCACCGGAGGGGGCGGGCCTCACTGAAGCTTTCTTT. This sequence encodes CASSPPEGAGLTEAFF.